This entry concerns a single T cell receptor (beta chain). No antigen is known for it. This specimen comes from a study of CD8 T cells in Susac syndrome. Whole-study findings and limits: The study's TCR sequencing and HLA analysis drew on a certain number of individuals. That number was acknowledged as relatively small.

RNA, at about 0.5 to 1 ug, was reverse transcribed with random hexamers. TCRdb re-analysed the immunoSEQ multiplex PCR reads in MiXCR, keeping a single row per CDR3 protein. The sample contains 75,000 to 100,000 distinct CDR3 sequences, about 93% of which appear only once. Healthy donors were controls matched for age and sex. TEMRA cells underwent FACS enrichment and CD8+ and CD4+ T cells underwent negative isolation. Germline CDR1 and CDR2: LGHNA and YSLEER. This CDR3 has 15 amino acids. V was clipped by 1 base and J by 4 bases, with 10 bases between them. The sample was CD8+ T cells from PBMCs. The sequence came from a human donor in good health. This chain links TRBV4-3 with TRBJ1-4, with unresolved D. This CDR3 is CASSQGVQLNEKLFF. CDR3 DNA: TGCGCCAGCAGCCAAGGGGTACAGCTTAATGAAAAACTGTTTTTT.